The sample holds many counts of the clone carrying this T cell receptor beta chain. Antigen unknown. For repertoire sequencing, the TCR beta CDR3 regions were amplified from RNA transcripts. Scientists carried out first-round RT-PCR using HTBI primers and then a second-round multiplex PCR. TCRdb itself ran the multiplex PCR reads through MiXCR, one entry per CDR3 protein. Found here are about 500,000 distinct CDR3 sequences, 39% of them singletons; the top ten hold over 3.5%. The sample belongs to a study of Graves' ophthalmopathy and Graves' hyperthyroidism. Findings and limits, study-wide: Most clonotypes expanded in thyroid above 0.001 frequency were present in blood too.

Germline V gives CDR1 SGDLS, CDR2 YYNGEE. V lost 4 bases to trimming and J lost 4 bases, with 15 bases between them. The CDR3 runs 15 residues. The chain carries TRBV9 and TRBJ1-5, with unresolved D. Input material: peripheral blood or thyroid tissue (not recorded which). The clonotype originates from an adult man with Graves' hyperthyroidism. CDR3 bases: TGTGCCAGCAGCTTGCATGCGGCGGCAAATCAGCCCCAGCATTTT. Translation: CASSLHAAANQPQHF.